This T cell receptor beta chain was recorded in a study of molecular identifiers for immune sequencing clone quantification. In the study overall: RNA, taken in replicates from approximately 20,000 or 100,000 naive CD8 cells, was split five ways, with four sequenced. Study-wide results and limits: Should identical TCR molecules share a barcode, the sizes of highly expanded clones could be underestimated. Clones that had above 20 RNA copies took up over 99% of effector molecules but under 1% in naive cells.

Germline trimming cut 4 bases from V and 8 bases from J; bases unmatched to any gene: 1. The germline V gene has CDR1 SGHTA and CDR2 FQGNSA. CDR3 length: 12 amino acids. The table lists this clonotype with many counts. Its antigen is unidentified. TCRdb analysed the PCR reads with MiXCR anew, one entry per CDR3 protein. This sample has about 36,000 distinct CDR3 sequences; about 18% occur once, and the top ten carry about 6.7%. The sample taken for sequencing was naive CD8+ T cells from blood, with Jurkat cell RNA spiked in. Documented subset: FACS-sorted CD8+CD4-CCR7+CD45RA+ naive T cells. The receptor was derived from a human donor in good health. Some libraries in this study had Jurkat cell RNA spiked in. This rearrangement joins TRBV7-2 to TRBJ2-1, with 8 nucleotides matching TRBD1. The CDR3 reads CASSSTGDEQFF. The CDR3 nucleotides are TGTGCCAGCAGCTCGACAGGGGATGAGCAGTTCTTC.